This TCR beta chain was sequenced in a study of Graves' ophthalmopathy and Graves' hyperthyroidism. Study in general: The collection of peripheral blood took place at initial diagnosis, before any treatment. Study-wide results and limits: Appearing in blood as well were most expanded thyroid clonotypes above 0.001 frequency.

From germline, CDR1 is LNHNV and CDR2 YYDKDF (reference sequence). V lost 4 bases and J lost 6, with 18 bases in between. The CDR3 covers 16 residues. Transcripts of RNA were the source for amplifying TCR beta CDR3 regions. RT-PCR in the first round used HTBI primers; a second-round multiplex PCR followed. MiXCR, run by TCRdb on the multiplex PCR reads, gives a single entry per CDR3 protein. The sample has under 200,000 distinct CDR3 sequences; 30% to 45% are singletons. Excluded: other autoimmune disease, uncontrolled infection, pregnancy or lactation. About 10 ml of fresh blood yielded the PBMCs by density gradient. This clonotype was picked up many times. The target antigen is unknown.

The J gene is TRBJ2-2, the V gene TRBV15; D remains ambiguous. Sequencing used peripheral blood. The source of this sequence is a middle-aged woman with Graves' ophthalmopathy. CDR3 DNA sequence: TGTGCCACCAGCACCGTCAGGCCAATGTTCGCCGGGGAGCTGTTTTTT. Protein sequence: CATSTVRPMFAGELFF.